This T cell receptor beta chain was sequenced during a study of CD8+ T cells in alopecia areata. Losses at the gene ends were 1 base for V and 10 bases for J; bases not matched to a gene: 4. The CDR3 is made up of 13 amino acids. The germline CDR1 and CDR2 sequences are SEHNR and FQNEAQ (reference sequence). Sequencing relied on a cDNA template that was reverse transcribed from extracted RNA. Sequencing used immunoSEQ multiplex PCR; TCRdb keeps in-frame clones, though not all of them. The sample holds approximately 150,000 clones, approximately 50% seen once. This TCR came from a human donor with alopecia areata. Source: CD4+ T cells sorted from blood, taken at week 0. This chain joins TRBV7-9 and TRBJ2-1; 7 nucleotides line up with TRBD1. The CDR3 bases are TGTGCCAGCAGCTTAGATGGGACAGCAGAGCAGTTCTTC. Translation: CASSLDGTAEQFF.